This T cell receptor (beta chain) derives from a study of cytomegalovirus exposure and HLA in healthy donors. Trimming pared 11 bases from V and 5 bases from J, leaving 9 bases between. In germline, CDR1 is MNHNS, CDR2 SASEGT. This CDR3 has 10 amino acids. Study observations and caveats: Previously analyzed data showed that most TCR beta V segments were productive at a frequency of about 90% or about 30%.

In regard to this clone: Its antigen is currently unknown. Other DNA sequences in the sample encode the same CDR3.

Primers for the PCR totalled 60 Vbeta and 13 Jbeta. Sequencing used immunoSEQ multiplex PCR; TCRdb keeps in-frame clones, though not all of them. The table shows under 120,000 clones, with around two thirds occurring only once. The clonotype comes from a man under 40 in good health and CMV-seropositive. The sample consisted of PBMCs. The chain couples TRBV6-1 to TRBJ1-1; no reliable D call. As DNA, the CDR3 is TGTGCCGGAGGATGGACTGAAGCTTTCTTT. Translating it yields CAGGWTEAFF.